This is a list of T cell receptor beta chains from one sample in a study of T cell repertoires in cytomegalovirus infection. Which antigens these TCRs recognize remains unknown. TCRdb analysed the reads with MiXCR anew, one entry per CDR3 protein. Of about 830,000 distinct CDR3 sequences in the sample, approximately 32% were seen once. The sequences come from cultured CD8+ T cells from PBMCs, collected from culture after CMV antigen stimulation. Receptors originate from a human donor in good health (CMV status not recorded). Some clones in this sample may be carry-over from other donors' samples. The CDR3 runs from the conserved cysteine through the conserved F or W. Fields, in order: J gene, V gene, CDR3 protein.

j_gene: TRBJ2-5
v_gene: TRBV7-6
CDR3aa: CASSFSGLAEETQYF

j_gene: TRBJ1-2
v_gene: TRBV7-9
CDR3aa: CAIWTGDDYGYTF

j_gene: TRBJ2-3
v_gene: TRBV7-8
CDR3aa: CASSPVGGGVDTQYF

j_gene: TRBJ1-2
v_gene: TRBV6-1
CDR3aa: CASSPPGSGYTF

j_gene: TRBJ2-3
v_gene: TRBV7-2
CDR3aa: CASSSTGLSSTDTQYF

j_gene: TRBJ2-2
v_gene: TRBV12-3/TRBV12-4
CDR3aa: CASGTGGTGELFF

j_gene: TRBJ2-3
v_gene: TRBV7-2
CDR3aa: CASSGGGLGSTQYF

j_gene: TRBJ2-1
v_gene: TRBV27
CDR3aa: CASRTGNNEQFF

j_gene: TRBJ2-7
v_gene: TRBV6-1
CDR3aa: CASSPRGEGSGVAEQYF

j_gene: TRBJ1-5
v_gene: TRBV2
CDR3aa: CASSDPRDGGNQPQHF

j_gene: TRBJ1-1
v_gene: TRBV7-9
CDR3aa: CASRKPQGADTEAFF

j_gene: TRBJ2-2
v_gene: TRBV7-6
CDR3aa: CASSLDGAGGELFF

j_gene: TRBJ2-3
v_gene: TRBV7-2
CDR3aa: CASSQGVNTQYF

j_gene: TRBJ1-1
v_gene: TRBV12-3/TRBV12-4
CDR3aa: CASGTGGITEAFF

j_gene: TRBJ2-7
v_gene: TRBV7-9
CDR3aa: CASMRGSSYEQYF